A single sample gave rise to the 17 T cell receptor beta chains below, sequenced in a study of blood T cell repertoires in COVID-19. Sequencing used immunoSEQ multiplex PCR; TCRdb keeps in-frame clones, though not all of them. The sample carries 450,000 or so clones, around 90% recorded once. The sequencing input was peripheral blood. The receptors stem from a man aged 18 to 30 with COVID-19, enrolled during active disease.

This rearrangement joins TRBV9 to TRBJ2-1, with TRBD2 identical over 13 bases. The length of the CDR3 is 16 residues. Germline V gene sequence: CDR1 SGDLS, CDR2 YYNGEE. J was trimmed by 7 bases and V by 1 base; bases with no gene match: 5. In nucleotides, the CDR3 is TGTGCCAGCAGCGTACTGGGACTAGCGGGAACGAATGAGCAGTTCTTC. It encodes CASSVLGLAGTNEQFF.

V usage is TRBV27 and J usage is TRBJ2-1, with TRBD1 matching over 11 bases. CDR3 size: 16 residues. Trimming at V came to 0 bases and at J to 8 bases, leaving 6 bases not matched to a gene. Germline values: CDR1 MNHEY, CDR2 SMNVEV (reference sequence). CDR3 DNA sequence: TGTGCCAGCAGTTTATCGTTCGGACAGGGGGCGTATGAGCAGTTCTTC. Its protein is CASSLSFGQGAYEQFF.

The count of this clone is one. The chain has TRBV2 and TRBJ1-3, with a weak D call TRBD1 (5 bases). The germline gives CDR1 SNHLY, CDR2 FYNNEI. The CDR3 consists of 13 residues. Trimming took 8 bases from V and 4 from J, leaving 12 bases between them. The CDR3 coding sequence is TGTGCCAGCGGAGGAGGGGCCGGAAACACCATATATTTT. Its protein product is CASGGGAGNTIYF.

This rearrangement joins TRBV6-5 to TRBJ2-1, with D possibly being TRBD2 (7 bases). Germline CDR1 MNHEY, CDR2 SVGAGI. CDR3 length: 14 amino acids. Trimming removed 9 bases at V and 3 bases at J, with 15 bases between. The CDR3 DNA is TGTGCCAGTACCCAAGGGGGGGGCTACAATGAGCAGTTCTTC. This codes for CASTQGGGYNEQFF.

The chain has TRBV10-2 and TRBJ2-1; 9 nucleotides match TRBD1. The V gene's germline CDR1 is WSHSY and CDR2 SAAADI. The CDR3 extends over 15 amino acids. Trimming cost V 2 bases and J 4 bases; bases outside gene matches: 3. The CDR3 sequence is CASSEPDRGYNEQFF. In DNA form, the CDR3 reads TGCGCCAGCAGTGAGCCGGACAGGGGATACAATGAGCAGTTCTTC.

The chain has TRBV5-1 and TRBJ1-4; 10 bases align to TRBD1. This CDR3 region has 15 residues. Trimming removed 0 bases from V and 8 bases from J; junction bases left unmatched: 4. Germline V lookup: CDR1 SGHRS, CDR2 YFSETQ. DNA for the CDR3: TGCGCCAGCAGCTTGGCTAGGACAGGGGGGGAAAAACTGTTTTTT. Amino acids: CASSLARTGGEKLFF.

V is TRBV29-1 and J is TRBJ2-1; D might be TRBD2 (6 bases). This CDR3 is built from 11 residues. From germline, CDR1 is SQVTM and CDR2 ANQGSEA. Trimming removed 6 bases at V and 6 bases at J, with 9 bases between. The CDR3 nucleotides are TGCAGCGTGCCGGGGGTCAATGAGCAGTTCTTC. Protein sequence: CSVPGVNEQFF.

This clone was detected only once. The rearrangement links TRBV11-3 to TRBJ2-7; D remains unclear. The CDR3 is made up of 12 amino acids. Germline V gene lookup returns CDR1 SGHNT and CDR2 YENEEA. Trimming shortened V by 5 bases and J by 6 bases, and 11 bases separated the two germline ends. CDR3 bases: TGTGCCAGCAGCCCCTTGTCGGGCGAGCAGTACTTC. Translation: CASSPLSGEQYF.

CDR3 bases: TGTGCCAGTAGTATTCGGGAGCGGGGGACTGAAGCTTTCTTT. It specifies CASSIRERGTEAFF. This chain connects TRBV19 to TRBJ1-1, with D possibly TRBD1 on 5 matching bases. This CDR3 has 14 amino acids. Trimming removed 3 bases from V and 5 bases from J, with 13 bases in between. CDR1 LNHDA and CDR2 SQIVND come from the germline V gene (reference sequence). Complete variable domain (other parts from reference TRBV19 and TRBJ1-1): DGGITQSPKYLFRKEGQNVTLSCEQNLNHDAMYWYRQDPGQGLRLIYYSQIVNDFQKGDIAEGYSVSREKKESFPLTVTSAQKNPTAFYLCASSIRERGTEAFFGQGTRLTVV.

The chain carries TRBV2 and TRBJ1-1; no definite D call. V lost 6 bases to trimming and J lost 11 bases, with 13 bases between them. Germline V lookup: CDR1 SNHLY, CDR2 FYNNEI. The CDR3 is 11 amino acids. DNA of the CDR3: TGTGCCAGCAGCCTCACCACTTACGCTTTCTTT. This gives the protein CASSLTTYAFF.

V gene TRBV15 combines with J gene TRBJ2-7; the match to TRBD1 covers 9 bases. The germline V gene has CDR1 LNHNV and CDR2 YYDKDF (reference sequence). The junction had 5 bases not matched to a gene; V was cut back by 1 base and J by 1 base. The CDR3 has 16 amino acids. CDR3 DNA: TGTGCCACCAGCAGAGGAGGGACAGGGTTTTCCTACGAGCAGTACTTC. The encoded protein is CATSRGGTGFSYEQYF.

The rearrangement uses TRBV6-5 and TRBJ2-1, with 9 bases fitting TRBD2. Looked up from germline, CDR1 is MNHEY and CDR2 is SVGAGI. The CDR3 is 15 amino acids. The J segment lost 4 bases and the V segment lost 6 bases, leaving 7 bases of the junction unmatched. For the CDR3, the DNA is TGTGCCAGCAGAGACGGGCTAGCGGGGTACAATGAGCAGTTCTTC. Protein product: CASRDGLAGYNEQFF.

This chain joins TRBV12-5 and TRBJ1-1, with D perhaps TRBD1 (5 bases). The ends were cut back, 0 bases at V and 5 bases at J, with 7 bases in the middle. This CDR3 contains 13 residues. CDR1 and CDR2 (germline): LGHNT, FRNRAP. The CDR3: CASGLVKGTEAFF. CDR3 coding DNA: TGTGCTAGTGGTTTGGTAAAGGGGACTGAAGCTTTCTTT.

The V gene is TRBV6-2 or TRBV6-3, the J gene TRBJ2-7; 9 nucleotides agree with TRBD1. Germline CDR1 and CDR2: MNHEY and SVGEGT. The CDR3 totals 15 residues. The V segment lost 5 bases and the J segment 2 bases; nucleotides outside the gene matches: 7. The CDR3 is CASSGGQGKAYEQYF. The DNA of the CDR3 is TGTGCCAGCAGTGGAGGACAGGGGAAAGCCTACGAGCAGTACTTC.

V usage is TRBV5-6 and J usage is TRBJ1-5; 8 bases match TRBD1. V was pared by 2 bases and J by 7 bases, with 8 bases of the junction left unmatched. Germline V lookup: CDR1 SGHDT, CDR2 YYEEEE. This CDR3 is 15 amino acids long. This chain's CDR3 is CASSFWQGAPQPQHF. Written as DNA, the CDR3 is TGTGCCAGCAGCTTCTGGCAGGGGGCCCCCCAGCCCCAGCATTTT.

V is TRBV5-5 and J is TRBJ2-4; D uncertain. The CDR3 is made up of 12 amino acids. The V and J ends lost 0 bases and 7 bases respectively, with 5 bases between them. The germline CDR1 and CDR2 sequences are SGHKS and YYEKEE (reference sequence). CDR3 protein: CASSLDYNIQYF. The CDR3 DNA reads TGTGCCAGCAGCTTGGACTATAACATTCAGTACTTC.

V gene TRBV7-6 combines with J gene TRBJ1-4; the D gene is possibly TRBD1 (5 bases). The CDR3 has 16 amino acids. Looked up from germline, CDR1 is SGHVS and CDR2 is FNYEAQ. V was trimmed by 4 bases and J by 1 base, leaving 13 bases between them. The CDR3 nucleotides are TGTGCCAGCAGCTGGGCGGGGGAGCAAACTAATGAAAAACTGTTTTTT. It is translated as CASSWAGEQTNEKLFF.